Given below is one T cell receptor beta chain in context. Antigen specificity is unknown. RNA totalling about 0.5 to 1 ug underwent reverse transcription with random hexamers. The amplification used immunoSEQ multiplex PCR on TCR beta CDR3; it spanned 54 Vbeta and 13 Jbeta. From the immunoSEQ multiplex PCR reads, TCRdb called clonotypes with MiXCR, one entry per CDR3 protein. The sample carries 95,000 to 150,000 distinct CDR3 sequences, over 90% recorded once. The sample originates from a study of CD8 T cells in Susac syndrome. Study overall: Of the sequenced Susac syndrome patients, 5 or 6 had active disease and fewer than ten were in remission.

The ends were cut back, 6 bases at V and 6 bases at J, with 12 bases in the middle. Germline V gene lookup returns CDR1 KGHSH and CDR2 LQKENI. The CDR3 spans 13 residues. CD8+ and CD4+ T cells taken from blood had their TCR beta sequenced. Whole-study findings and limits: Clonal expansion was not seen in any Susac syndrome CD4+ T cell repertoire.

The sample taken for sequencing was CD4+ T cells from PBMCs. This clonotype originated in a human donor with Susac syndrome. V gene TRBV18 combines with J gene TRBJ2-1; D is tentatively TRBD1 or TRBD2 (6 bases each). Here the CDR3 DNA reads TGTGCCAGCTCGTCCGGGGGCACCAATGAGCAGTTCTTC. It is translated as CASSSGGTNEQFF. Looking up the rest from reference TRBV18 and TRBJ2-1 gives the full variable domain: NAGVMQNPRHLVRRRGQEARLRCSPMKGHSHVYWYRQLPEEGLKFMVYLQKENIIDESGMPKERFSAEFPKEGPSILRIQQVVRGDSAAYFCASSSGGTNEQFFGPGTRLTVL.